The clone carrying this T cell receptor beta chain was counted at least ten times. Its antigen is currently unknown. The record originates from a study of T cells after yellow fever vaccination. General observations from the study: The study found a weaker secondary response that peaked faster, day 5 versus 15.

By 5'RACE template switching, TCR cDNA was produced, with a universal primer site and UMIs added in the process. A single record per CDR3 protein comes from TCRdb applying MiXCR to the 5' RACE reads. The profile shows under 150,000 distinct CDR3 sequences, 7.7% of them singletons. Germline V gives CDR1 GTSNPN, CDR2 SVGIG (reference sequence). V was cut by 2 bases and J by 4 bases, with 13 bases left in between. The CDR3 has 14 amino acids. The chain carries TRBV30 and TRBJ2-3; D could derive from TRBD1 or TRBD2 (5 bases each). This receptor was obtained from a man aged 30 to 45 who received the YFV17D yellow fever vaccine. The sequenced sample was CD4+ T cells sorted from PBMCs, obtained 5 days after the yellow fever booster vaccination. For the CDR3, the DNA is TGTGCCTGGAGTAAAACGGGACCAGCAGATACGCAGTATTTT. Encoded protein: CAWSKTGPADTQYF.